This entry is about one T cell receptor beta chain. The sample originates from a study of shared clonotypes between healthy human individuals. TCRdb's table, derived via immunoSEQ multiplex PCR, lists solely in-frame clones and lacks some. Of about 1.1 million clones in the sample, approximately 80% were seen once. Trimming stripped 4 bases from V and 5 bases from J, with 8 bases between. Germline loops: CDR1 SNHLY, CDR2 FYNNEI. This CDR3 has 12 residues. The sequence was collected from a man between 18 and 29 years old in good health. Some clones in this sample may be carry-over from other donors' samples. The sequencing input was memory CD4+ T cells from PBMCs. The subset denotes: CD45RA-negative fraction. V and J are TRBV2 and TRBJ2-5; no definite D call. Here the CDR3 DNA reads TGTGCCAGCAGTGTTTTGGGGGAGACCCAGTACTTC. This codes for CASSVLGETQYF.